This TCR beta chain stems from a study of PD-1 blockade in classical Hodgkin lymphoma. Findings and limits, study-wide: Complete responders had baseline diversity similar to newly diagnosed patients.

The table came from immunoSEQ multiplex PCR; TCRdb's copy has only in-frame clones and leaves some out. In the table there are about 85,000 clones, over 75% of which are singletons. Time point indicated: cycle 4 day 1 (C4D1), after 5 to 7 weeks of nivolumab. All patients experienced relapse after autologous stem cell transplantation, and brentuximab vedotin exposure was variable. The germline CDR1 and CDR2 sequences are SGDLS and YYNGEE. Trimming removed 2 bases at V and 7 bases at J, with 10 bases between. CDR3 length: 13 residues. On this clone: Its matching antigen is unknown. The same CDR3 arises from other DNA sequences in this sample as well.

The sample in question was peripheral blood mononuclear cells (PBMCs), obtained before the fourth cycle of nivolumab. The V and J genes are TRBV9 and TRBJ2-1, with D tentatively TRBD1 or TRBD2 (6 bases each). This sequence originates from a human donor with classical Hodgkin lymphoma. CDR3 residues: CASSVGGGNEQFF. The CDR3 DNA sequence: TGTGCCAGCAGCGTCGGGGGCGGGAATGAGCAGTTCTTC.